The 9 T cell receptor beta chains below were found in one sample sequenced in a study of response to subunit inactivated influenza vaccine. TCRdb reprocessed the RT-PCR reads with MiXCR, giving one entry per CDR3 protein. The data show more than 400,000 distinct CDR3 sequences, over 9.5% seen once. The input for sequencing was PBMCs from blood, taken roughly 45 days after vaccination. Receptors originate from a man aged 50-59 years who received an inactivated influenza vaccine.

Comments on this clonotype: It is likely a read error, because the conserved phenylalanine at the end of the CDR3 is missing. The DNA is left out, because the CDR3 cannot be placed on it with certainty; the CDR3 is given as TCRdb lists it. The chain recombines TRBV5-1 with TRBJ2-1; TRBD2 is the table's D call, not checked against the DNA. The CDR3 comprises 16 residues, both ends counted. Germline lookup yields CDR1 SGHRS and CDR2 YFSETQ. CDR3 sequence reads: CASSSETSGGPLPRFL.

The J gene is TRBJ1-1, the V gene TRBV6-1; 8 bases align to TRBD1. V was pared by 11 bases and J by 5 bases, with 13 bases of the junction left unmatched. The CDR3 has 14 residues. Germline V lookup: CDR1 MNHNS, CDR2 SASEGT. The CDR3 DNA is TGTGCCGGTTCCCGGGACAGGAGGGGGACTGAAGCTTTCTTT. Protein product: CAGSRDRRGTEAFF.

This clonotype came up a few times. The rearrangement joins TRBV12-3 or TRBV12-4 to TRBJ2-2; the D is unclear. Trimming removed 2 bases at V and 5 bases at J, with 12 bases between. The CDR3 length is 15 residues. In DNA, the CDR3 is TGTGCCAGCAGTTTATCCGGGCTCCGGACCGGGGAGCTGTTTTTT. It is translated as CASSLSGLRTGELFF.

In this sample, this clonotype turned up many times. V and J are TRBV5-1 and TRBJ2-1, with D unclear. CDR1 and CDR2 from the germline V gene are SGHRS and YFSETQ. The V end lost 4 bases, the J end lost 6 bases, and 8 bases lay between the germline ends. The CDR3 consists of 12 residues. As DNA, the CDR3 is TGCGCCAGCAGCGACATAGTCAATGAGCAGTTCTTC. It translates to CASSDIVNEQFF. Using reference TRBV5-1 and TRBJ2-1 for the parts outside the CDR3, the full variable domain is KAGVTQTPRYLIKTRGQQVTLSCSPISGHRSVSWYQQTPGQGLQFLFEYFSETQRNKGNFPGRFSGRQFSNSRSEMNVSTLELGDSALYLCASSDIVNEQFFGPGTRLTVL.

The CDR3 DNA sequence: TGTGCCAGCATCCGAGGAGGGGACTATGGCTACACCTTC. This translates into CASIRGGDYGYTF. The genes are TRBV6-1 and TRBJ1-2, with D perhaps matching TRBD1 (5 bases). The CDR3 consists of 13 residues. The germline V and J ends were trimmed by 7 bases and 3 bases, with 12 bases remaining between them. Germline CDR1 reads MNHNS; CDR2 reads SASEGT.

This clonotype appeared many times. The chain couples TRBV12-3 or TRBV12-4 to TRBJ2-1; perhaps TRBD1 as D (6 bases). This CDR3 contains 14 residues. The germline V and J ends were trimmed by 4 bases and 1 base, with 8 bases remaining between them. The CDR3 is CASSSTGSYNEQFF. The CDR3 DNA reads TGTGCCAGCAGTTCAACAGGGTCCTACAATGAGCAGTTCTTC.

The chain uses TRBV18 and TRBJ2-2, with 7 bases that match TRBD2. The CDR3 covers 17 residues. The germline V gene has CDR1 KGHSH and CDR2 LQKENI. Trimming cost V 3 bases and J 0 bases; bases outside gene matches: 7. The CDR3 DNA sequence: TGTGCCAGCTCACCGACTAGCTTTCTCGCGAACACCGGGGAGCTGTTTTTT. Its translation is CASSPTSFLANTGELFF.

This clonotype was observed a handful of times. The CDR3 is CASSSDRGLLSYEQYF. The CDR3 region has the DNA TGTGCCAGCAGTTCGGACAGGGGTTTGTTGTCCTACGAGCAGTACTTC. J is TRBJ2-7 and V is TRBV6-5; 9 nucleotides align to TRBD1. Germline CDR1 and CDR2: MNHEY and SVGAGI. There are 16 residues in the CDR3. V was pared by 4 bases and J by 1 base, with 8 bases of the junction left unmatched.

This clonotype was recorded a few times. The chain recombines TRBV4-1 with TRBJ1-5; D is ambiguous. Trimming pared 1 base from V and 11 bases from J, leaving 12 bases between. In germline, CDR1 is MGHRA, CDR2 YSYEKL. This CDR3 spans 13 amino acids. The CDR3 coding sequence is TGCGCCAGCAGCCAAGTACCCGGTGGGTCCCAGCATTTT. It specifies CASSQVPGGSQHF.